This T cell receptor beta chain was documented in a study of T cell changes during pregnancy in multiple sclerosis. V was cut by 6 bases and J by 4 bases, with 12 bases left in between. Germline CDR1 MDHEN, CDR2 SYDVKM. The CDR3 is 13 amino acids. TCRdb's copy holds only in-frame clones and misses some; the assay was immunoSEQ multiplex PCR. The sample holds approximately 90,000 clones, roughly 92% seen once. This clone came up once. This sequence was found in a female donor with multiple sclerosis, enrolled in a pregnancy study. V gene TRBV28 combines with J gene TRBJ1-2, with unresolved D. The sample consisted of peripheral blood, taken after pregnancy. This chain's CDR3 is CASSSQVLYGYTF. DNA of the CDR3: TGTGCCAGCAGCTCCCAGGTCCTCTATGGCTACACCTTC.